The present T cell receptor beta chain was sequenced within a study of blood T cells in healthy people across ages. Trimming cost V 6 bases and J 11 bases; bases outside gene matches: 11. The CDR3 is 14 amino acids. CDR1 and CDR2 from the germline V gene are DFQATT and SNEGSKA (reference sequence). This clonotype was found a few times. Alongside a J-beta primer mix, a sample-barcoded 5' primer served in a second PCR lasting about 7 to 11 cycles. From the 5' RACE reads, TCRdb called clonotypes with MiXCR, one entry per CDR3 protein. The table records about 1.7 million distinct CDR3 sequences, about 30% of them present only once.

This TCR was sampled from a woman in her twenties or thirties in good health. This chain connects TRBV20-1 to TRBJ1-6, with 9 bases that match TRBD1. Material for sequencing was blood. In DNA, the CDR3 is TGCAGTGCCTCCCCGGGACAGGGCGGGGCACCCCTCCACTTT. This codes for CSASPGQGGAPLHF.